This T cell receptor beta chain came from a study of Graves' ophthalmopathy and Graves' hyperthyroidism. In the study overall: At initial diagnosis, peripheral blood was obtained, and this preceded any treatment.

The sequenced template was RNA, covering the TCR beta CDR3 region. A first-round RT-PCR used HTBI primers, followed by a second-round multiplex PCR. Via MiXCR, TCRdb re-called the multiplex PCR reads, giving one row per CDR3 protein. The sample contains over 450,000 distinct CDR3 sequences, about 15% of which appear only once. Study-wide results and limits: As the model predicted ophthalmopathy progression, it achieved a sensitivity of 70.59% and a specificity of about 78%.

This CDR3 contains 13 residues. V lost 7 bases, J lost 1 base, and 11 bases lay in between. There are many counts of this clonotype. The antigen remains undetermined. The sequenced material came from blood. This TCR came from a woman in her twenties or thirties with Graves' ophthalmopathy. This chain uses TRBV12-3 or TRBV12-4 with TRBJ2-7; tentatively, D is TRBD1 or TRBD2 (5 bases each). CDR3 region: CASTWGMSYEQYF. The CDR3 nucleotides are TGTGCCAGCACTTGGGGGATGTCCTACGAGCAGTACTTC.